The next 23 T cell receptor beta chains were all read from a single sample in a study of blood T cell repertoires in COVID-19 (dated by TCRdb to about 2020). Library creation used the immunoSEQ multiplex PCR assay. The table was pulled from immuneACCESS by TCRdb, which kept in-frame rearrangements only. Such tables lose some clones; where checked, under half of the loss comes from unresolved V genes, and the rest has no known cause. The table for this sample lists about 270,000 clones; around 87% of them were counted only once. The ten largest clones represent about 2.1% of the sample. The sample consisted of peripheral blood. These receptors were obtained from a woman aged 45-60 years with acute or convalescent COVID-19.

The J gene is TRBJ1-1, the V gene TRBV3-1 (or the pseudogene TRBV3-2), with 7 nucleotides matching TRBD1. With V trimmed by 3 bases and J by 3 bases, 16 bases remained unmatched. The CDR3 contains 18 residues. Germline loops: CDR1 LGHDT, CDR2 YNNKEL (reference sequence). The DNA for the CDR3 is TGTGCCAGCAGCCAGCCAAAAACAGGGGTGTTTCGTTACACTGAAGCTTTCTTT. This gives the protein CASSQPKTGVFRYTEAFF.

V is TRBV27 and J is TRBJ1-1; maybe TRBD1 (5 bases). The V gene lost 4 bases and the J gene lost 1 base, with 10 bases spanning the gap. CDR3 length equals 14 residues. The germline gives CDR1 MNHEY, CDR2 SMNVEV (reference sequence). The CDR3: CASSYWGRNTEAFF. In DNA, the CDR3 is TGTGCCAGCAGTTACTGGGGCCGGAACACTGAAGCTTTCTTT.

The rearrangement uses TRBV5-1 and TRBJ2-5; 9 nucleotides agree with TRBD2. Trimming at V came to 2 bases and at J to 4 bases, leaving 18 bases not matched to a gene. This CDR3 is built from 19 residues. Germline CDR1 SGHRS, CDR2 YFSETQ. The CDR3 is CASSFGGGTALAGGETQYF. In DNA form, the CDR3 reads TGCGCCAGCAGCTTCGGTGGTGGGACGGCACTAGCGGGTGGAGAGACCCAGTACTTC.

The gene calls are TRBV3-1 (or the pseudogene TRBV3-2) and TRBJ1-6; D gene ambiguous. This CDR3 contains 15 residues. CDR1 LGHDT and CDR2 YNNKEL come from the germline V gene (reference sequence). Trimming took 3 bases from V and 7 from J, leaving 13 bases between them. The CDR3 region is CASSHVNNVNSPLHF. The CDR3 bases are TGTGCCAGCAGCCATGTAAACAACGTCAATTCACCCCTCCACTTT.

This chain joins TRBV9 and TRBJ2-3; D unresolved. CDR1 and CDR2 from the germline V gene are SGDLS and YYNGEE. V lost 1 base, J lost 0 bases, and 3 bases lay in between. There are 13 residues in the CDR3. CDR3 sequence: CASSVSSTDTQYF. CDR3 in DNA: TGTGCCAGCAGCGTATCTAGCACAGATACGCAGTATTTT.

This sequence joins TRBV6-5 and TRBJ2-7; 9 bases fit TRBD1. Per germline, CDR1 MNHEY and CDR2 SVGAGI. V dropped 5 bases and J dropped 4; count of bases not matched to a gene: 9. This CDR3 contains 15 residues. The CDR3 reads CASSLNRGLAYEQYF. The CDR3 nucleotides are TGTGCCAGCAGTCTTAACAGGGGGCTAGCTTACGAGCAGTACTTC.

V gene TRBV10-3 combines with J gene TRBJ1-4, with TRBD1 matching 12 bases. CDR3 length: 15 amino acids. Germline CDR1 and CDR2: ENHRY and SYGVKD. With 3 bases clipped from V and 7 bases from J, the junction kept 3 bases outside the gene matches. The CDR3, as DNA: TGTGCCATCAGTGAAGGGGACAGGGGGCTTGAAAAACTGTTTTTT. Translating gives CAISEGDRGLEKLFF.

This sequence joins TRBV19 and TRBJ2-1, with TRBD1 identical over 8 bases. The germline V gene has CDR1 LNHDA and CDR2 SQIVND (reference sequence). The V gene end was trimmed by 3 bases and the J gene end by 9 bases; junction bases not matched to a gene: 7. The CDR3 is 14 residues long. CDR3 DNA: TGTGCCAGTAGTATCGATCAGGGGGCAAGTGAGCAGTTCTTC. The encoded protein is CASSIDQGASEQFF.

V gene TRBV19 combines with J gene TRBJ2-1; 9 nucleotides match TRBD2. V lost 5 bases to trimming and J lost 4 bases; unmatched junction nucleotides: 9. The CDR3 is 16 residues long. CDR1 is LNHDA and CDR2 is SQIVND in the germline V gene (reference sequence). DNA of the CDR3: TGTGCCAGTAGTCCCCGGGGAGCGGGAGGATACAATGAGCAGTTCTTC. Residues: CASSPRGAGGYNEQFF.

The gene calls are TRBV29-1 and TRBJ1-2, with 8 bases matching TRBD1. The CDR3 loop spans 13 amino acids. Germline V gene sequence: CDR1 SQVTM, CDR2 ANQGSEA. V gave up 2 bases and J gave up 4 bases; unmatched junction bases: 3. Here the CDR3 DNA reads TGCAGCGTTGAACAGGGGGCGCTCTATGGCTACACCTTC. This gives the protein CSVEQGALYGYTF.

The chain is built from TRBV15 and TRBJ2-7; D gene ambiguous. CDR3 length: 13 amino acids. V gave up 2 bases and J gave up 4 bases, with 9 bases separating them. Germline V gene sequence: CDR1 LNHNV, CDR2 YYDKDF (reference sequence). The CDR3 loop is CATSRQVDYEQYF. The CDR3 DNA sequence: TGTGCCACCAGCAGACAGGTGGATTACGAGCAGTACTTC.

The chain recombines TRBV2 with TRBJ1-3; no clear D gene. Germline V lookup: CDR1 SNHLY, CDR2 FYNNEI. Trimming took 3 bases from V and 4 from J, leaving 13 bases between them. CDR3 length: 15 residues. This CDR3 reads CASSEEVQAGNTIYF. The CDR3 DNA reads as TGTGCCAGCAGTGAGGAGGTCCAAGCCGGAAACACCATATATTTT. Drawing the rest from reference TRBV2 and TRBJ1-3, the complete variable domain is EPEVTQTPSHQVTQMGQEVILRCVPISNHLYFYWYRQILGQKVEFLVSFYNNEISEKSEIFDDQFSVERPDGSNFTLKIRSTKLEDSAMYFCASSEEVQAGNTIYFGEGSWLTVV.

CDR3 sequence: CSASSGNQPQHF. DNA for the CDR3: TGCAGTGCTAGTTCTGGCAATCAGCCCCAGCATTTT. The chain employs TRBV20-1 and TRBJ1-5; D unresolved. The V end lost 3 bases, the J end lost 2 bases, and 5 bases lay between the germline ends. This CDR3 comprises 12 residues. The germline gives CDR1 DFQATT, CDR2 SNEGSKA (reference sequence).

The chain links TRBV5-4 to TRBJ1-2; the D gene is possibly TRBD1 (6 bases). Trimming left V 4 bases short and J 3 bases short, with 16 bases between. This CDR3 has 15 residues. CDR1 and CDR2 (germline): SGHNT, YYREEE (reference sequence). CDR3 coding DNA: TGTGCCAGCAGCCTGAGGGGGGGCGCTGACTATGGCTACACCTTC. It translates to CASSLRGGADYGYTF.

This clone was recorded once. The chain links TRBV25-1 to TRBJ1-2; 10 bases fit TRBD1. This CDR3 is built from 14 residues. J lost 10 bases, V lost 5 bases, and 10 bases had no gene match. CDR1 and CDR2 from the germline V gene are MGHDK and SYGVNS. The CDR3 is CASSKTGTGDFYTF. The CDR3 DNA follows: TGTGCCAGCAGTAAAACCGGGACAGGGGATTTCTACACCTTC.

This chain joins TRBV27 and TRBJ1-5, with 11 bases aligning to TRBD1. From germline, CDR1 is MNHEY and CDR2 SMNVEV (reference sequence). The CDR3 runs 17 residues. Germline trimming cut 2 bases from V and 3 bases from J; bases unmatched to any gene: 6. Here the CDR3 DNA reads TGTGCCAGCAGTTTAGTATGGGACAGGGGGATCAATCAGCCCCAGCATTTT. This sequence encodes CASSLVWDRGINQPQHF.

This clone was seen a few times. V is TRBV7-8 and J is TRBJ1-4; a possible D gene is TRBD1 (6 bases). V lost 5 bases, J lost 7 bases, and 14 bases lay in between. Per germline, CDR1 SGHVS and CDR2 FQNEAQ. The CDR3 has 14 residues. DNA of the CDR3: TGTGCCAGCAGCCCCACGGGAGGGGGTGAAAAACTGTTTTTT. It is translated as CASSPTGGGEKLFF. The variable domain in full, with the rest retrieved from reference TRBV7-8 and TRBJ1-4, is GAGVSQSPRYKVAKRGQDVALRCDPISGHVSLFWYQQALGQGPEFLTYFQNEAQLDKSGLPSDRFFAERPEGSVSTLKIQRTQQEDSAVYLCASSPTGGGEKLFFGSGTQLSVL.

The rearrangement joins TRBV28 to TRBJ2-7, with 10 bases fitting TRBD2. V trimming: 5 bases; J trimming: 2 bases; junction bases outside the gene matches: 6. Germline V lookup: CDR1 MDHEN, CDR2 SYDVKM. The CDR3 has 15 amino acids. CDR3 in DNA: TGTGCCAGCAGTGCTCTAGCGGGGGCCACCTACGAGCAGTACTTC. It codes for CASSALAGATYEQYF.

Of note for this clone: Other nucleotide sequences in the sample specify the same CDR3. V usage is TRBV2 and J usage is TRBJ1-5; D gene ambiguous. Trimming left V 6 bases short and J 3 bases short, with 6 bases between. The CDR3 extends over 12 amino acids. Germline V gene lookup returns CDR1 SNHLY and CDR2 FYNNEI. The CDR3 nucleotides are TGTGCCAGCAGGAGGGACAATCAGCCCCAGCATTTT. It encodes CASRRDNQPQHF.

The chain recombines TRBV11-1 with TRBJ1-5; no clear D gene. CDR3 length equals 14 residues. Germline assignment: CDR1 SGHAT and CDR2 FQDESV (reference sequence). Trimming cost V 4 bases and J 6 bases, with 13 bases left between them. The CDR3 is CASSSSTNGQPQHF. The DNA of the CDR3 is TGTGCCAGCAGCTCGAGTACGAACGGTCAGCCCCAGCATTTT.

The V gene is TRBV6-5, the J gene TRBJ2-1; 7 positions agree with TRBD2. Trimming cost V 7 bases and J 1 base; bases outside gene matches: 4. Germline V gene lookup returns CDR1 MNHEY and CDR2 SVGAGI. The CDR3 is made up of 14 amino acids. For the CDR3, the DNA is TGTGCCAGCACGCGGGAGATTTCCTACAATGAGCAGTTCTTC. Protein product: CASTREISYNEQFF.

The rearrangement joins TRBV9 to TRBJ1-5; no firm D call. Per the germline V gene, CDR1 is SGDLS and CDR2 is YYNGEE. V dropped 3 bases and J dropped 2 bases, with 9 bases sitting between them. CDR3 length: 14 amino acids. DNA for the CDR3: TGTGCCAGCAGCGCCACAGCTGGCAATCAGCCCCAGCATTTT. This codes for CASSATAGNQPQHF.

J is TRBJ1-2 and V is TRBV6-1, with unresolved D. V was trimmed by 2 bases and J by 4 bases, leaving 11 bases between them. This CDR3 region has 14 residues. Germline loops: CDR1 MNHNS, CDR2 SASEGT. The CDR3 nucleotides are TGTGCCAGCAGTGAACCAACAGCTCTCTATGGCTACACCTTC. Translation gives CASSEPTALYGYTF.